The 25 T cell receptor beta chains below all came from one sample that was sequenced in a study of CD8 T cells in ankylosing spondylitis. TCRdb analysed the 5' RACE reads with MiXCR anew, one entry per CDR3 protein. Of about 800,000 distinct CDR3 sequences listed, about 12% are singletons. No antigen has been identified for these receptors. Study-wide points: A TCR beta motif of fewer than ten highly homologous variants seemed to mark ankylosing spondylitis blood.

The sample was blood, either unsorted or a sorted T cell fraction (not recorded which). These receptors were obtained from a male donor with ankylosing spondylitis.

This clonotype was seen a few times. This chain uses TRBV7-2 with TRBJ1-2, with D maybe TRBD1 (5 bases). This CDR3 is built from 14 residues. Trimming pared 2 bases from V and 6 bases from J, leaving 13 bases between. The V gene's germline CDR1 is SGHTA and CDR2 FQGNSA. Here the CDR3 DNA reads TGTGCCAGCAGCTTATTATTCCAGGGAAATGGCTACACCTTC. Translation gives CASSLLFQGNGYTF.

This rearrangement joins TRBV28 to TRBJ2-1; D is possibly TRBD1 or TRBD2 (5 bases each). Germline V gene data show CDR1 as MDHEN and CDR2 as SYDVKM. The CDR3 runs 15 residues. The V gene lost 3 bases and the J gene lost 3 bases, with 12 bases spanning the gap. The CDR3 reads CASSFWGKVYNEQFF. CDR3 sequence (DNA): TGTGCCAGCAGTTTTTGGGGGAAGGTCTACAATGAGCAGTTCTTC.

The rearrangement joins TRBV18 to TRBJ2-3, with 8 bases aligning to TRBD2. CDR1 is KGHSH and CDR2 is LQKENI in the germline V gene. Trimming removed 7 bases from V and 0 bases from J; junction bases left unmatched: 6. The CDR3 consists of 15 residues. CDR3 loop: CASYRGGPSTDTQYF. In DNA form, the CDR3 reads TGTGCCAGCTACCGCGGGGGGCCGAGCACAGATACGCAGTATTTT.

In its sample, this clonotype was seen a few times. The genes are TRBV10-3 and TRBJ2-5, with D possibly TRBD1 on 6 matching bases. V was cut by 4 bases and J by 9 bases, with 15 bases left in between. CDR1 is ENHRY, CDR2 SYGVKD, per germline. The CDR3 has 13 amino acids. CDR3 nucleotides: TGTGCCATCAGTGCTACAGGGATCCTTGCCCAGTACTTC. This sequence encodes CAISATGILAQYF.

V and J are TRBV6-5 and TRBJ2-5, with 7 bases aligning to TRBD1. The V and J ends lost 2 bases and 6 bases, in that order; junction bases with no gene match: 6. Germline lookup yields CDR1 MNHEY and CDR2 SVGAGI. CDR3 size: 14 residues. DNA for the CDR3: TGTGCCAGCAGTTACAACGACAGGGTACAGACCCAGTACTTC. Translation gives CASSYNDRVQTQYF.

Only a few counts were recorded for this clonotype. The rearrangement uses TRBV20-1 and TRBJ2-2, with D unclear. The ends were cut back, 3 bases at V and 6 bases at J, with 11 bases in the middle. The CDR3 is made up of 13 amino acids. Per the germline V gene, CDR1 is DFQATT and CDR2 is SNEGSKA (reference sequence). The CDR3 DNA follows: TGCAGTGCTAGGGGGTGGTTTTCCGGGGAGCTGTTTTTT. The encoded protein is CSARGWFSGELFF.

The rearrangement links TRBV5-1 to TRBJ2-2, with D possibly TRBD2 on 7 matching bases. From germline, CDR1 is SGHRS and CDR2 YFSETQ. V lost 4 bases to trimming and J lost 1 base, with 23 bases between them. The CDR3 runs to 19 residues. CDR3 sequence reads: CASSPSGRRGTVNTGELFF. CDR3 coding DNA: TGCGCCAGCAGCCCCTCCGGGAGGAGGGGGACGGTGAACACCGGGGAGCTGTTTTTT.

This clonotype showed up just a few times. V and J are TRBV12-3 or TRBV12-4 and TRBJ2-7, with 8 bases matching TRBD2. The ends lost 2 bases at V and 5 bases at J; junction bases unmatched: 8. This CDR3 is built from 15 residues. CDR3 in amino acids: CASSLKGFSGNEQYF. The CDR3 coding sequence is TGTGCCAGCAGTTTAAAGGGATTTAGCGGGAACGAGCAGTACTTC.

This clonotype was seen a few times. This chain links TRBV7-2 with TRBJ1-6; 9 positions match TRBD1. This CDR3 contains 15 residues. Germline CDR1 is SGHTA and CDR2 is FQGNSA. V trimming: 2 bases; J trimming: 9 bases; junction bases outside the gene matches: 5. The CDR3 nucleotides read TGTGCCAGCAGCTTAAACAGGGGGCAGGGTTCACCCCTCCACTTT. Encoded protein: CASSLNRGQGSPLHF. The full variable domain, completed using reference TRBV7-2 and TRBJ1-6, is GAGVSQSPSNKVTEKGKDVELRCDPISGHTALYWYRQSLGQGLEFLIYFQGNSAPDKSGLPSDRFSAERTGGSVSTLTIQRTQQEDSAVYLCASSLNRGQGSPLHFGNGTRLTVT.

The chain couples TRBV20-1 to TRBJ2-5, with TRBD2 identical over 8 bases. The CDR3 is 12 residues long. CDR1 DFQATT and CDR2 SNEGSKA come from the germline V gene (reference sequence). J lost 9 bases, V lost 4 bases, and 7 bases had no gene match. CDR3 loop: CSANLAGRAQYF. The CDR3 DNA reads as TGCAGTGCTAACTTAGCGGGACGAGCCCAGTACTTC.

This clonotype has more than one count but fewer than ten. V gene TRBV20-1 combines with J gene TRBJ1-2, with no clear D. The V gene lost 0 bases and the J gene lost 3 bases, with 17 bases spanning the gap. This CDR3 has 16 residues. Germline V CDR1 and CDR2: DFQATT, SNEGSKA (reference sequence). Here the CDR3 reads CSARDLRRTGYYGYTF. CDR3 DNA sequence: TGCAGTGCTAGAGATCTTCGCCGGACCGGGTACTATGGCTACACCTTC.

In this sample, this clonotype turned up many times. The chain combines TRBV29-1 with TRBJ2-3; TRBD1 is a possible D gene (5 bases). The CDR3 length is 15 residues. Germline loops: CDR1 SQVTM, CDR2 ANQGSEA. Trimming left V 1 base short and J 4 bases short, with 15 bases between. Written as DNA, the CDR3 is TGCAGCGTTGAAGGGGGCGTCGGTTTGGCAGATACGCAGTATTTT. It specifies CSVEGGVGLADTQYF.

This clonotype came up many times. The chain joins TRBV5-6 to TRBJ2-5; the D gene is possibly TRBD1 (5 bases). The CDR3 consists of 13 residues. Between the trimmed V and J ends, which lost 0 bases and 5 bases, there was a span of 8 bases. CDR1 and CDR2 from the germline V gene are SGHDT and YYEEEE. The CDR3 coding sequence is TGTGCCAGCAGCTTGGTTAAGGGGGAGACCCAGTACTTC. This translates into CASSLVKGETQYF. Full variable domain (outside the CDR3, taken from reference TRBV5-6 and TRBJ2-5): DAGVTQSPTHLIKTRGQQVTLRCSPKSGHDTVSWYQQALGQGPQFIFQYYEEEERQRGNFPDRFSGHQFPNYSSELNVNALLLGDSALYLCASSLVKGETQYFGPGTRLLVL.

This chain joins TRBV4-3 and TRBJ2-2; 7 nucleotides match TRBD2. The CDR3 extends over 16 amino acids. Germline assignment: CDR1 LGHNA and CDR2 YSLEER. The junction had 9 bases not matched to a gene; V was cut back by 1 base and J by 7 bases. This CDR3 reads CASSQVGGGPSGELFF. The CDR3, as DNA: TGCGCCAGCAGCCAAGTTGGGGGAGGGCCGAGCGGGGAGCTGTTTTTT.

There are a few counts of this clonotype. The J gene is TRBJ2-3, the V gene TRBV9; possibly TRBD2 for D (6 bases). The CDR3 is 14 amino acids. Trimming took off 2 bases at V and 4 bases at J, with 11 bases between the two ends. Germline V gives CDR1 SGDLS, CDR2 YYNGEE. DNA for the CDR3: TGTGCCAGCAGCGTGGCCTGGGAGGCAGATACGCAGTATTTT. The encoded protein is CASSVAWEADTQYF.

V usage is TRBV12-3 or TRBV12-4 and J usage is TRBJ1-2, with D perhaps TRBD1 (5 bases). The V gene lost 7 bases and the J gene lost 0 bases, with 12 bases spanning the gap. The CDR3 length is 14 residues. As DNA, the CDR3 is TGTGCCAGCACCCAGGGAAGAACTAACTATGGCTACACCTTC. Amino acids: CASTQGRTNYGYTF.

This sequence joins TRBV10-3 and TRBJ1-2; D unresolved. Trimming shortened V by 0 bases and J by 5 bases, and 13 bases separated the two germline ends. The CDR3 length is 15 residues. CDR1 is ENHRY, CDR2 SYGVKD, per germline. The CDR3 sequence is CAISESPGSRYGYTF. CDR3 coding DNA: TGTGCCATCAGTGAGTCTCCGGGCTCGAGGTATGGCTACACCTTC.

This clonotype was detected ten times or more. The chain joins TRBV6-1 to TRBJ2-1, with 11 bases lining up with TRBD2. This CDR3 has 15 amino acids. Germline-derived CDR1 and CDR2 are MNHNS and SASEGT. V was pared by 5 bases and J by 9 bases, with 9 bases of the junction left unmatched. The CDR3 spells CASSRWIAGGLEQFF. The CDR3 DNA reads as TGTGCCAGCAGTCGCTGGATAGCGGGGGGGCTTGAGCAGTTCTTC.

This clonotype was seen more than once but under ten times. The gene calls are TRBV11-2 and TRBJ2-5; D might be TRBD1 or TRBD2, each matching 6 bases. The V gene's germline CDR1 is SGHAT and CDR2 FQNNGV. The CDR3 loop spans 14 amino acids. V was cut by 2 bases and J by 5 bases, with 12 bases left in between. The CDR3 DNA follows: TGTGCCAGCAGCTTACCGGGGGCGCGGGAGACCCAGTACTTC. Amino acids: CASSLPGARETQYF.

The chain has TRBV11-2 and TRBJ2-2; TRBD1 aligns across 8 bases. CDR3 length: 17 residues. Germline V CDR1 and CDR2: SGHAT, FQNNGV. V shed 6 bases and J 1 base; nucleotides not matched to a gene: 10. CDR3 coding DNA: TGTGCCAGCAGTTGGGTGACAGGGGCAATGAACACCGGGGAGCTGTTTTTT. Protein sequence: CASSWVTGAMNTGELFF.

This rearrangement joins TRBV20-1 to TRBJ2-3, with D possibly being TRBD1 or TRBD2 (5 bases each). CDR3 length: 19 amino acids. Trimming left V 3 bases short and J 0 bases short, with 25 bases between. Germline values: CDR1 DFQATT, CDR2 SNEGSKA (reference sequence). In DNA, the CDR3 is TGCAGTGCTAGCCCAACCTGGGACGCCTGGATTACTAGCACAGATACGCAGTATTTT. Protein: CSASPTWDAWITSTDTQYF.

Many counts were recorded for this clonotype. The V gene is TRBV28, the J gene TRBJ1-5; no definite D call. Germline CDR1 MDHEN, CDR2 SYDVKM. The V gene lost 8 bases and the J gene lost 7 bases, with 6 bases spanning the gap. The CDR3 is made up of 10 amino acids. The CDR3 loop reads CASGSQPQHF. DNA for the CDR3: TGTGCCAGCGGGTCCCAGCCCCAGCATTTT.

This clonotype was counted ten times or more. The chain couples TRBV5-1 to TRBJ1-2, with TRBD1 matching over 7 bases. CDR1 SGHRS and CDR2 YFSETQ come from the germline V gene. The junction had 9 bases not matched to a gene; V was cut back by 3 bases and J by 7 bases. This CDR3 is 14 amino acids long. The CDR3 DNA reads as TGCGCCAGCAGCTCGACCTTTGACAGGGCTGGCTACACCTTC. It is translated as CASSSTFDRAGYTF.

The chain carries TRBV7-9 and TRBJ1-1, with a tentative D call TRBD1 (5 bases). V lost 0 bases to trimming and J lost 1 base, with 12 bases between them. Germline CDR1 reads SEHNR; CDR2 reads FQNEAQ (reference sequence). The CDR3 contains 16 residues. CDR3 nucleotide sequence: TGTGCCAGCAGCTTAGCGGAGGGGACGGGGAACACTGAAGCTTTCTTT. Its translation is CASSLAEGTGNTEAFF. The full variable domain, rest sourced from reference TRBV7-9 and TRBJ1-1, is DTGVSQNPRHKITKRGQNVTFRCDPISEHNRLYWYRQTLGQGPEFLTYFQNEAQLEKSRLLSDRFSAERPKGSFSTLEIQRTEQGDSAMYLCASSLAEGTGNTEAFFGQGTRLTVV.

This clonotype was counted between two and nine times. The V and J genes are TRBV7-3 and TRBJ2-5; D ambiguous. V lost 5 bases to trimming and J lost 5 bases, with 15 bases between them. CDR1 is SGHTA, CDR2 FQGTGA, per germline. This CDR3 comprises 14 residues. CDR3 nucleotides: TGTGCCAGCAGCCCAGGACCGTCCGAGGAGACCCAGTACTTC. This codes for CASSPGPSEETQYF.